This T cell receptor beta chain was captured by sequencing in a study of cytomegalovirus exposure and HLA in healthy donors. Turning to the study itself: Most donors, roughly 77% of some 400 genotyped, fell in the Caucasian-associated ancestry cluster.

Study outcomes and limitations: The dataset shows that most TCR sequences were rare, while some public TCRs occurred in many donors.

Trimming shortened V by 7 bases and J by 3 bases, and 15 bases separated the two germline ends. CDR3 length: 14 amino acids. Germline lookup yields CDR1 LNHDA and CDR2 SQIVND (reference sequence). Vbeta (60) and Jbeta (13) primers were used in the PCR. In the source study's methods: Counted up in a later analysis, unique TCR beta chains came to about 80 million, with about 10 million shared. TCRdb keeps only in-frame clones here, not all; method: immunoSEQ multiplex PCR. V and J calls and clone size follow that table, whereas D and trimming were derived from the DNA. In the table there are 200,000 or so clones, roughly 74% of which are singletons. This clone was recorded a few times. No antigen is known for it.

Sequenced material: PBMCs. This clonotype was sampled from a woman between 25 and 40 years old in good health and CMV-seropositive. The chain uses TRBV19 and TRBJ1-2, with D perhaps TRBD1 (6 bases). The CDR3, as DNA: TGTGCCAGTATCCCTCAGGGGATGGACTATGGCTACACCTTC. The encoded protein is CASIPQGMDYGYTF.